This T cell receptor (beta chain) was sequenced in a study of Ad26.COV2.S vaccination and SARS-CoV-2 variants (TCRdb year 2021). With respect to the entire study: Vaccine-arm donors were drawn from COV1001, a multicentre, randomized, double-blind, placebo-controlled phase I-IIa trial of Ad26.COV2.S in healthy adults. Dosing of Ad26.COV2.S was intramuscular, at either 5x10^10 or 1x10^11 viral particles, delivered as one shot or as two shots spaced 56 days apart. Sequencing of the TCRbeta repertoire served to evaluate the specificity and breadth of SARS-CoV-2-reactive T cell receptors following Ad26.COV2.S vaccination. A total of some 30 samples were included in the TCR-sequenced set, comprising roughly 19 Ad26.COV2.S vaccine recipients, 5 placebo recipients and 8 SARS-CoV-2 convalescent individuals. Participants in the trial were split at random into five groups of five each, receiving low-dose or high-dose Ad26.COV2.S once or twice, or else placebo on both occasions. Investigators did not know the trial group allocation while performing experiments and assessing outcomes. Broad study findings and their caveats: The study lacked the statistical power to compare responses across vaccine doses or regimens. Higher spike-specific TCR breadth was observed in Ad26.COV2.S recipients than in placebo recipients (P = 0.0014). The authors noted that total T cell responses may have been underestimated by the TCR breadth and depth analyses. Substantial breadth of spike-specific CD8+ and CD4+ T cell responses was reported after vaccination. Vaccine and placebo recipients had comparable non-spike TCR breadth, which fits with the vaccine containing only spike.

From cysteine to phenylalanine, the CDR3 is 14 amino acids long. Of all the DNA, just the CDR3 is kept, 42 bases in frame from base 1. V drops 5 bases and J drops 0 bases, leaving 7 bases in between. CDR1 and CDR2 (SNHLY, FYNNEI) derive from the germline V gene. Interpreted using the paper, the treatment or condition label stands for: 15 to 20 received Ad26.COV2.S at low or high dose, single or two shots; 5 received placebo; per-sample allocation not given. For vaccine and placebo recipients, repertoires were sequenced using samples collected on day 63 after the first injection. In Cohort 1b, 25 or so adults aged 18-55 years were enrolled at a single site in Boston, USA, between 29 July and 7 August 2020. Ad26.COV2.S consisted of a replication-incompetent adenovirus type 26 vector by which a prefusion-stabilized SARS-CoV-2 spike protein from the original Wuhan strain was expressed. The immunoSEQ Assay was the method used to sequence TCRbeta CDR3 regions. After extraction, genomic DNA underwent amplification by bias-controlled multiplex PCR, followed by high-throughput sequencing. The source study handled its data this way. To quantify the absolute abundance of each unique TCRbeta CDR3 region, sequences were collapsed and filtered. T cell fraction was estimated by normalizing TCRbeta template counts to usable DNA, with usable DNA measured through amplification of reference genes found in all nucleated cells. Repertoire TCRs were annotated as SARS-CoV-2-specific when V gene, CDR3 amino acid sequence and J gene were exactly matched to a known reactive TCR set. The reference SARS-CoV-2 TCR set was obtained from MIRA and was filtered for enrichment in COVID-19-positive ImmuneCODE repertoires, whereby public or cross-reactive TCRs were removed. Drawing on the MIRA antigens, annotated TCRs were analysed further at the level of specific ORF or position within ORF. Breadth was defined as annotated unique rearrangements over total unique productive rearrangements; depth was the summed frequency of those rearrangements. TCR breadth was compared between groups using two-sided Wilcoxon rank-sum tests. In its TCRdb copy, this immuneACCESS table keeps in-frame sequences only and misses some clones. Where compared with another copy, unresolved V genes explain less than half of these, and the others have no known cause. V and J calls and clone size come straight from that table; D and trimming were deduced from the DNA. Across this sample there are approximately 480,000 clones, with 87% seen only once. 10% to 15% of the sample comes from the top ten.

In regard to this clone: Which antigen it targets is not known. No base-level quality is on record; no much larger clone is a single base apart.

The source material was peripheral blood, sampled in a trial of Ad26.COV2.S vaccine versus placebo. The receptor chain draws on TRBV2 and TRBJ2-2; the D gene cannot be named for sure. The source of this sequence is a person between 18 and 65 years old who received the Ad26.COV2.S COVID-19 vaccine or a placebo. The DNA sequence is TGTGCCAGCAGTCGTTTGGCGAACACCGGGGAGCTGTTTTTT. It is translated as CASSRLANTGELFF.